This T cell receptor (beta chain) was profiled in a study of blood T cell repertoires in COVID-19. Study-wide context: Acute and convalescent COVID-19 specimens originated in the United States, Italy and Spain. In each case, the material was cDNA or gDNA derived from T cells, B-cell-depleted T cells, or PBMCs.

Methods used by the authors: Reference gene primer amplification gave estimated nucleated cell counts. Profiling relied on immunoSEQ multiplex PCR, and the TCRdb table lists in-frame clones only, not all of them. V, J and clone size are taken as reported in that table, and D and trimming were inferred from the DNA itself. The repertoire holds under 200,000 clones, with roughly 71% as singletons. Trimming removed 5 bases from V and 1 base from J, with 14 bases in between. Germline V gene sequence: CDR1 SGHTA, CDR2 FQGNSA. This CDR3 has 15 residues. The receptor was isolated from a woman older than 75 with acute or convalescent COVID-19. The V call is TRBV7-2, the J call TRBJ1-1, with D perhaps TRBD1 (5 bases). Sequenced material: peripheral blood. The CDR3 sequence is CASSDGTLENTEAFF. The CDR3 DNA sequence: TGTGCCAGCAGCGACGGGACTCTTGAGAACACTGAAGCTTTCTTT.